This note documents a single TCR beta chain sequence. Assay used: immunoSEQ multiplex PCR; TCRdb lists only in-frame clones, some missing. The sample has 400,000 to 600,000 clones, more than 95% seen once. The data belong to a study of shared clonotypes between healthy human individuals. The sample comprised naive CD4+ T cells sorted from blood. The subset is: CD45RA+ positively selected. This receptor was obtained from a woman aged 30 to 39 in good health.

The CDR3 sequence is CASSLESRGTEAFF. The CDR3 DNA reads as TGCGCCAGCAGCTTGGAGTCACGGGGGACTGAAGCTTTCTTT. The chain joins TRBV5-1 to TRBJ1-1, with TRBD1 as a possible D gene (5 bases). The germline V gene encodes CDR1 SGHRS and CDR2 YFSETQ. This CDR3 is 14 amino acids long. Trimming took off 0 bases at V and 5 bases at J, with 11 bases between the two ends.